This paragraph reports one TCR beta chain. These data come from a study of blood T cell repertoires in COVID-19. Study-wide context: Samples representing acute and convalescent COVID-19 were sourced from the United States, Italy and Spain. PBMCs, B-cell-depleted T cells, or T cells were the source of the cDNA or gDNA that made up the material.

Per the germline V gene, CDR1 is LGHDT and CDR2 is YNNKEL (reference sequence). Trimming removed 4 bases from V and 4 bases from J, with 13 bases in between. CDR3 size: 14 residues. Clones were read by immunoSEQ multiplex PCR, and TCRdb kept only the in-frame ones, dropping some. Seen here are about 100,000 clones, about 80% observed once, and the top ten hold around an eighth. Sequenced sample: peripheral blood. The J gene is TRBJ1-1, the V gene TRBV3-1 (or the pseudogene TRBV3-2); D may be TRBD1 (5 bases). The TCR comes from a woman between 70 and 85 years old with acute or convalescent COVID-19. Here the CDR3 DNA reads TGTGCCAGCAGCCGGGGGGATCGGAGCACTGAAGCTTTCTTT. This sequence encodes CASSRGDRSTEAFF.